This TCR beta chain originates from a study of blood T cell repertoires in COVID-19. The overall study: Samples came from the United States, Italy and Spain, spanning acute and convalescent COVID-19. T cells, B-cell-depleted T cells, or PBMCs supplied cDNA or gDNA.

Authors' analysis steps: Estimates of nucleated cell counts were drawn from the amplification of reference gene primers. Using immunoSEQ multiplex PCR, the repertoire was profiled, and TCRdb retains in-frame clones only, with some absent. From that table come the V and J calls and clone size; the DNA was used to work out D and trimming. The table lists 150,000 to 180,000 clones, roughly 80% of them singletons, with over 10% in the top ten. The Seattle patients joined while their infection was active and were tracked longitudinally afterward. This CDR3 is 15 amino acids long. Between the trimmed V and J ends, which lost 2 bases and 6 bases, there was a span of 17 bases. Germline V gene sequence: CDR1 KGHSH, CDR2 LQKENI.

This sequence originates from a woman aged 60-75 years with COVID-19, enrolled during active disease. The V gene is TRBV18, the J gene TRBJ2-7, with D possibly matching TRBD1 (6 bases). Sequencing used peripheral blood. The CDR3 DNA is TGTGCCAGCTCACCAAACATTAACAGGGCCCTCGAGCAGTACTTC. Amino acid sequence: CASSPNINRALEQYF.